The source of this T cell receptor (beta chain) is a study of blood T cell repertoires in COVID-19. Overall study: T cells, B-cell-depleted T cells, or PBMCs provided the cDNA or gDNA that served as material.

The length of the CDR3 is 17 residues. The V and J ends lost 4 bases and 3 bases, in that order; junction bases with no gene match: 7. Germline V gene lookup returns CDR1 LGHDT and CDR2 YNNKEL (reference sequence). This table comes from immunoSEQ multiplex PCR, and its TCRdb copy is limited to in-frame clones, with some not included. Counted here are a few hundred thousand clones, roughly 88% occurring once; the ten biggest clones make up 9% to 9.5%. The sequenced sample was peripheral blood. V and J are TRBV3-1 (or the pseudogene TRBV3-2) and TRBJ2-3; TRBD2 matches 13 bases. The receptor was derived from a young man with active or convalescent COVID-19. The CDR3 sequence is CASSPTSGGASTDTQYF. The DNA for the CDR3 is TGTGCCAGCAGCCCAACTAGCGGGGGGGCGAGTACAGATACGCAGTATTTT.